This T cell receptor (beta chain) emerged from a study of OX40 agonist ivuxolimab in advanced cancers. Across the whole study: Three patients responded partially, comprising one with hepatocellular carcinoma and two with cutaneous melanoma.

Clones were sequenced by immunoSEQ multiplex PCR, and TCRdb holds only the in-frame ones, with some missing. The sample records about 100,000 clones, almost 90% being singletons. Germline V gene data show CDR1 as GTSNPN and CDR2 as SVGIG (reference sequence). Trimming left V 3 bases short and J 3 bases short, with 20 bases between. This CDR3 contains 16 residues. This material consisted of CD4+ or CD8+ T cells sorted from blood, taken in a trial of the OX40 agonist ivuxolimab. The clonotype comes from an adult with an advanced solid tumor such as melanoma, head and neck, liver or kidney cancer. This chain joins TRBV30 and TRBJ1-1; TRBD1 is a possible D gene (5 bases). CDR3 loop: CAWSRWGRLGDTEAFF. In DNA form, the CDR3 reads TGTGCCTGGAGCCGCTGGGGACGGCTTGGGGACACTGAAGCTTTCTTT.